One sample yielded the 17 T cell receptor beta chains listed below, sequenced in a study of OX40 agonist ivuxolimab in advanced cancers. The protocol was immunoSEQ multiplex PCR, while the TCRdb copy is restricted to in-frame clones and leaves out a portion. The sample has over 65,000 clones, 92% seen once. This material consisted of CD4+ or CD8+ T cells sorted from blood, taken in a trial of the OX40 agonist ivuxolimab. These receptors all stem from an adult with an advanced solid tumor such as melanoma, head and neck, liver or kidney cancer.

The chain has TRBV13 and TRBJ2-1, with 9 bases matching TRBD2. With 2 bases clipped from V and 2 bases from J, the junction kept 7 bases outside the gene matches. CDR1 PRHDT and CDR2 FYEKMQ come from the germline V gene (reference sequence). The CDR3 covers 17 residues. The CDR3 DNA reads TGTGCCAGCAGCTTATTAGTTGGCGGGAGGGCCTACAATGAGCAGTTCTTC. The encoded protein is CASSLLVGGRAYNEQFF.

This clone has only one observation. Written as DNA, the CDR3 is TGTGCCAGTAGTATCGACGGGACTGGTAATGGGGAGACCCAGTACTTC. It codes for CASSIDGTGNGETQYF. The chain joins TRBV19 to TRBJ2-5; the D gene is possibly TRBD2 (6 bases). The CDR3 is 16 residues long. In germline, CDR1 is LNHDA, CDR2 SQIVND (reference sequence). Trimming took off 3 bases at V and 5 bases at J, with 19 bases between the two ends. Full variable domain (rest looked up from reference TRBV19 and TRBJ2-5): DGGITQSPKYLFRKEGQNVTLSCEQNLNHDAMYWYRQDPGQGLRLIYYSQIVNDFQKGDIAEGYSVSREKKESFPLTVTSAQKNPTAFYLCASSIDGTGNGETQYFGPGTRLLVL.

This chain connects TRBV9 to TRBJ2-5; D uncertain. From germline, CDR1 is SGDLS and CDR2 YYNGEE. The CDR3 consists of 13 residues. V lost 0 bases and J 3 bases, leaving 6 bases between the germline ends. This CDR3 is CASSVGQEETQYF. In nucleotides, the CDR3 is TGTGCCAGCAGCGTAGGGCAAGAAGAGACCCAGTACTTC.

The chain joins TRBV7-9 to TRBJ1-4; TRBD1 aligns across 8 bases. J was trimmed by 7 bases and V by 2 bases; bases with no gene match: 9. Looked up from germline, CDR1 is SEHNR and CDR2 is FQNEAQ (reference sequence). The CDR3 spans 16 residues. For the CDR3, the DNA is TGTGCCAGCAGCTTATCTCAGGGGGCGTGGAGTGAAAAACTGTTTTTT. Translated, it gives CASSLSQGAWSEKLFF.

This sequence joins TRBV19 and TRBJ2-5; 12 positions match TRBD2. CDR1 is LNHDA, CDR2 SQIVND, per germline (reference sequence). With V trimmed by 4 bases and J by 3 bases, 6 bases remained unmatched. This CDR3 has 16 residues. CDR3 in DNA: TGTGCCAGTAGTAGCCTACTAGCGGGAGGAAAAGAGACCCAGTACTTC. Protein: CASSSLLAGGKETQYF.

The rearrangement joins TRBV13 to TRBJ2-7, with D uncertain. Per germline, CDR1 PRHDT and CDR2 FYEKMQ (reference sequence). This CDR3 is 14 amino acids long. Deletions cut 5 bases from V and 0 bases from J, with 11 bases between. The DNA for the CDR3 is TGTGCCAGCAGCAGGCTCAGAACCTCCTACGAGCAGTACTTC. Translated, it gives CASSRLRTSYEQYF.

The V call is TRBV7-2, the J call TRBJ1-4; TRBD1 is a possible D gene (5 bases). Germline values: CDR1 SGHTA, CDR2 FQGNSA. The CDR3 is 15 residues long. V was cut by 2 bases and J by 8 bases, with 15 bases left in between. The CDR3 DNA follows: TGTGCCAGCAGCTTAACGGCTCAGGGTGAAGAAAAACTGTTTTTT. Its translation: CASSLTAQGEEKLFF. Variable domain in full (rest from reference TRBV7-2 and TRBJ1-4): GAGVSQSPSNKVTEKGKDVELRCDPISGHTALYWYRQSLGQGLEFLIYFQGNSAPDKSGLPSDRFSAERTGGSVSTLTIQRTQQEDSAVYLCASSLTAQGEEKLFFGSGTQLSVL.

V usage is TRBV11-3 and J usage is TRBJ2-7; tentative D call: TRBD1 (5 bases). Between the trimmed V and J ends, which lost 1 base and 2 bases, there was a span of 15 bases. The CDR3 spans 16 residues. The V gene's germline CDR1 is SGHNT and CDR2 YENEEA. The CDR3 DNA reads TGTGCCAGCAGCTTAGCTGGACAATCGATACCCTACGAGCAGTACTTC. This translates into CASSLAGQSIPYEQYF.

This clone was seen a few times. This rearrangement joins TRBV7-2 to TRBJ2-1; TRBD2 is a possible D gene (6 bases). V dropped 5 bases and J dropped 3 bases, with 23 bases sitting between them. CDR1 is SGHTA, CDR2 FQGNSA, per germline. CDR3 length: 18 residues. The CDR3 sequence is CASSPGELTFVSYNEQFF. CDR3 sequence (DNA): TGTGCCAGCAGCCCGGGGGAACTAACGTTCGTTAGCTACAATGAGCAGTTCTTC. The entire variable domain, with the rest obtained from reference TRBV7-2 and TRBJ2-1, is as follows: GAGVSQSPSNKVTEKGKDVELRCDPISGHTALYWYRQSLGQGLEFLIYFQGNSAPDKSGLPSDRFSAERTGGSVSTLTIQRTQQEDSAVYLCASSPGELTFVSYNEQFFGPGTRLTVL.

The chain links TRBV30 to TRBJ2-7; TRBD2 might be the D (6 bases). CDR1 is GTSNPN, CDR2 SVGIG, per germline (reference sequence). The CDR3 runs to 14 residues. V lost 1 base to trimming and J lost 2 bases, with 12 bases between them. The CDR3 region is CAWSELGGAYEQYF. The CDR3 bases are TGTGCCTGGAGTGAGTTGGGCGGGGCCTACGAGCAGTACTTC.

The genes are TRBV28 and TRBJ2-1, with TRBD2 matching 8 bases. Germline V gene lookup returns CDR1 MDHEN and CDR2 SYDVKM. This CDR3 region has 14 residues. Germline trimming cut 6 bases from V and 9 bases from J; bases unmatched to any gene: 10. CDR3 coding DNA: TGTGCCAGCAGCCCGGGGGGGCGGCTAGGTGAGCAGTTCTTC. Its protein is CASSPGGRLGEQFF. Combining the CDR3 with reference TRBV28 and TRBJ2-1 gives the whole variable domain DVKVTQSSRYLVKRTGEKVFLECVQDMDHENMFWYRQDPGLGLRLIYFSYDVKMKEKGDIPEGYSVSREKKERFSLILESASTNQTSMYLCASSPGGRLGEQFFGPGTRLTVL.

This chain joins TRBV5-6 and TRBJ2-1; TRBD2 matches 7 bases. The CDR3 loop spans 15 amino acids. V lost 3 bases, J lost 5 bases, and 8 bases stayed unmatched. Germline values: CDR1 SGHDT, CDR2 YYEEEE. CDR3 sequence (DNA): TGTGCCAGCAGCTACCCCCCCGGGAGGAACAATGAGCAGTTCTTC. It translates to CASSYPPGRNNEQFF.

This rearrangement joins TRBV7-9 to TRBJ1-1; D remains ambiguous. Germline CDR1 and CDR2: SEHNR and FQNEAQ (reference sequence). The CDR3 consists of 14 residues. V gave up 0 bases and J gave up 8 bases, with 13 bases separating them. This CDR3 reads CASSLAGGNPEAFF. The CDR3 bases are TGTGCCAGCAGCTTAGCGGGTGGGAACCCAGAAGCTTTCTTT.

The V call is TRBV25-1, the J call TRBJ1-4; unclear D gene. CDR3 length equals 13 residues. The germline CDR1 and CDR2 sequences are MGHDK and SYGVNS. V was trimmed by 5 bases and J by 7 bases, leaving 11 bases between them. In nucleotides, the CDR3 is TGTGCCAGCAGTCCCACCGGGCGTGAAAAACTGTTTTTT. This translates into CASSPTGREKLFF. Using reference TRBV25-1 and TRBJ1-4 for the parts outside the CDR3, the full variable domain is EADIYQTPRYLVIGTGKKITLECSQTMGHDKMYWYQQDPGMELHLIHYSYGVNSTEKGDLSSESTVSRIRTEHFPLTLESARPSHTSQYLCASSPTGREKLFFGSGTQLSVL.

The rearrangement joins TRBV5-8 to TRBJ1-1; no clear D. CDR1 SGHTS and CDR2 YDEGEE come from the germline V gene. V was cut by 1 base and J by 8 bases, with 6 bases left in between. CDR3 length: 11 amino acids. The CDR3 loop reads CASSLWREAFF. CDR3 coding DNA: TGTGCCAGCAGCTTGTGGAGGGAAGCTTTCTTT.

This clone was picked up one time. The rearrangement joins TRBV30 to TRBJ1-5; tentatively, D is TRBD1 (5 bases). The V and J ends lost 2 bases and 5 bases respectively, with 13 bases between them. The length of the CDR3 is 14 residues. Germline V gene sequence: CDR1 GTSNPN, CDR2 SVGIG (reference sequence). CDR3: CAWSTRGSYQPQHF. The CDR3 DNA reads TGTGCCTGGAGTACTAGGGGCTCTTATCAGCCCCAGCATTTT.

DNA for the CDR3: TGTGCCAGCAGCCAAGCGGGGGCAGGGTTCGACGAGCAGTACTTC. It translates to CASSQAGAGFDEQYF. This chain uses TRBV7-2 with TRBJ2-7; 8 nucleotides align to TRBD2. V lost 5 bases and J lost 5; bases outside the gene matches: 11. The CDR3 contains 15 residues. The germline V gene has CDR1 SGHTA and CDR2 FQGNSA.